This TCR beta chain was captured by sequencing in a study of cytomegalovirus exposure and HLA in healthy donors. Notes on the study in general: 164 TCR beta chains were listed as cytomegalovirus-associated.

The donors were part of the validation cohort of over a hundred subjects. That cohort was separate from the first cohort, which comprised 700 or so subjects. Sequencing was performed with immunoSEQ multiplex PCR; in TCRdb, only in-frame clones are kept and a portion is missing. The sample has 150,000 to 200,000 clones, around nine tenths seen once; the top ten hold 7.2%. Germline V gene sequence: CDR1 SGHAT, CDR2 FQNNGV. With 5 bases removed from V and 1 base from J, the gap between germline ends came to 13 bases. The CDR3 loop spans 15 amino acids. Regarding this clone: No antigen is known for it.

This sequence originates from a man aged 30 to 45 in good health and CMV-seropositive. This chain links TRBV11-2 with TRBJ2-3, with no clear D. The sequenced sample consisted of PBMCs. The CDR3 DNA reads as TGTGCCAGCAGCCTTAGCAGTCTGGGCACAGATACGCAGTATTTT. Residues: CASSLSSLGTDTQYF.